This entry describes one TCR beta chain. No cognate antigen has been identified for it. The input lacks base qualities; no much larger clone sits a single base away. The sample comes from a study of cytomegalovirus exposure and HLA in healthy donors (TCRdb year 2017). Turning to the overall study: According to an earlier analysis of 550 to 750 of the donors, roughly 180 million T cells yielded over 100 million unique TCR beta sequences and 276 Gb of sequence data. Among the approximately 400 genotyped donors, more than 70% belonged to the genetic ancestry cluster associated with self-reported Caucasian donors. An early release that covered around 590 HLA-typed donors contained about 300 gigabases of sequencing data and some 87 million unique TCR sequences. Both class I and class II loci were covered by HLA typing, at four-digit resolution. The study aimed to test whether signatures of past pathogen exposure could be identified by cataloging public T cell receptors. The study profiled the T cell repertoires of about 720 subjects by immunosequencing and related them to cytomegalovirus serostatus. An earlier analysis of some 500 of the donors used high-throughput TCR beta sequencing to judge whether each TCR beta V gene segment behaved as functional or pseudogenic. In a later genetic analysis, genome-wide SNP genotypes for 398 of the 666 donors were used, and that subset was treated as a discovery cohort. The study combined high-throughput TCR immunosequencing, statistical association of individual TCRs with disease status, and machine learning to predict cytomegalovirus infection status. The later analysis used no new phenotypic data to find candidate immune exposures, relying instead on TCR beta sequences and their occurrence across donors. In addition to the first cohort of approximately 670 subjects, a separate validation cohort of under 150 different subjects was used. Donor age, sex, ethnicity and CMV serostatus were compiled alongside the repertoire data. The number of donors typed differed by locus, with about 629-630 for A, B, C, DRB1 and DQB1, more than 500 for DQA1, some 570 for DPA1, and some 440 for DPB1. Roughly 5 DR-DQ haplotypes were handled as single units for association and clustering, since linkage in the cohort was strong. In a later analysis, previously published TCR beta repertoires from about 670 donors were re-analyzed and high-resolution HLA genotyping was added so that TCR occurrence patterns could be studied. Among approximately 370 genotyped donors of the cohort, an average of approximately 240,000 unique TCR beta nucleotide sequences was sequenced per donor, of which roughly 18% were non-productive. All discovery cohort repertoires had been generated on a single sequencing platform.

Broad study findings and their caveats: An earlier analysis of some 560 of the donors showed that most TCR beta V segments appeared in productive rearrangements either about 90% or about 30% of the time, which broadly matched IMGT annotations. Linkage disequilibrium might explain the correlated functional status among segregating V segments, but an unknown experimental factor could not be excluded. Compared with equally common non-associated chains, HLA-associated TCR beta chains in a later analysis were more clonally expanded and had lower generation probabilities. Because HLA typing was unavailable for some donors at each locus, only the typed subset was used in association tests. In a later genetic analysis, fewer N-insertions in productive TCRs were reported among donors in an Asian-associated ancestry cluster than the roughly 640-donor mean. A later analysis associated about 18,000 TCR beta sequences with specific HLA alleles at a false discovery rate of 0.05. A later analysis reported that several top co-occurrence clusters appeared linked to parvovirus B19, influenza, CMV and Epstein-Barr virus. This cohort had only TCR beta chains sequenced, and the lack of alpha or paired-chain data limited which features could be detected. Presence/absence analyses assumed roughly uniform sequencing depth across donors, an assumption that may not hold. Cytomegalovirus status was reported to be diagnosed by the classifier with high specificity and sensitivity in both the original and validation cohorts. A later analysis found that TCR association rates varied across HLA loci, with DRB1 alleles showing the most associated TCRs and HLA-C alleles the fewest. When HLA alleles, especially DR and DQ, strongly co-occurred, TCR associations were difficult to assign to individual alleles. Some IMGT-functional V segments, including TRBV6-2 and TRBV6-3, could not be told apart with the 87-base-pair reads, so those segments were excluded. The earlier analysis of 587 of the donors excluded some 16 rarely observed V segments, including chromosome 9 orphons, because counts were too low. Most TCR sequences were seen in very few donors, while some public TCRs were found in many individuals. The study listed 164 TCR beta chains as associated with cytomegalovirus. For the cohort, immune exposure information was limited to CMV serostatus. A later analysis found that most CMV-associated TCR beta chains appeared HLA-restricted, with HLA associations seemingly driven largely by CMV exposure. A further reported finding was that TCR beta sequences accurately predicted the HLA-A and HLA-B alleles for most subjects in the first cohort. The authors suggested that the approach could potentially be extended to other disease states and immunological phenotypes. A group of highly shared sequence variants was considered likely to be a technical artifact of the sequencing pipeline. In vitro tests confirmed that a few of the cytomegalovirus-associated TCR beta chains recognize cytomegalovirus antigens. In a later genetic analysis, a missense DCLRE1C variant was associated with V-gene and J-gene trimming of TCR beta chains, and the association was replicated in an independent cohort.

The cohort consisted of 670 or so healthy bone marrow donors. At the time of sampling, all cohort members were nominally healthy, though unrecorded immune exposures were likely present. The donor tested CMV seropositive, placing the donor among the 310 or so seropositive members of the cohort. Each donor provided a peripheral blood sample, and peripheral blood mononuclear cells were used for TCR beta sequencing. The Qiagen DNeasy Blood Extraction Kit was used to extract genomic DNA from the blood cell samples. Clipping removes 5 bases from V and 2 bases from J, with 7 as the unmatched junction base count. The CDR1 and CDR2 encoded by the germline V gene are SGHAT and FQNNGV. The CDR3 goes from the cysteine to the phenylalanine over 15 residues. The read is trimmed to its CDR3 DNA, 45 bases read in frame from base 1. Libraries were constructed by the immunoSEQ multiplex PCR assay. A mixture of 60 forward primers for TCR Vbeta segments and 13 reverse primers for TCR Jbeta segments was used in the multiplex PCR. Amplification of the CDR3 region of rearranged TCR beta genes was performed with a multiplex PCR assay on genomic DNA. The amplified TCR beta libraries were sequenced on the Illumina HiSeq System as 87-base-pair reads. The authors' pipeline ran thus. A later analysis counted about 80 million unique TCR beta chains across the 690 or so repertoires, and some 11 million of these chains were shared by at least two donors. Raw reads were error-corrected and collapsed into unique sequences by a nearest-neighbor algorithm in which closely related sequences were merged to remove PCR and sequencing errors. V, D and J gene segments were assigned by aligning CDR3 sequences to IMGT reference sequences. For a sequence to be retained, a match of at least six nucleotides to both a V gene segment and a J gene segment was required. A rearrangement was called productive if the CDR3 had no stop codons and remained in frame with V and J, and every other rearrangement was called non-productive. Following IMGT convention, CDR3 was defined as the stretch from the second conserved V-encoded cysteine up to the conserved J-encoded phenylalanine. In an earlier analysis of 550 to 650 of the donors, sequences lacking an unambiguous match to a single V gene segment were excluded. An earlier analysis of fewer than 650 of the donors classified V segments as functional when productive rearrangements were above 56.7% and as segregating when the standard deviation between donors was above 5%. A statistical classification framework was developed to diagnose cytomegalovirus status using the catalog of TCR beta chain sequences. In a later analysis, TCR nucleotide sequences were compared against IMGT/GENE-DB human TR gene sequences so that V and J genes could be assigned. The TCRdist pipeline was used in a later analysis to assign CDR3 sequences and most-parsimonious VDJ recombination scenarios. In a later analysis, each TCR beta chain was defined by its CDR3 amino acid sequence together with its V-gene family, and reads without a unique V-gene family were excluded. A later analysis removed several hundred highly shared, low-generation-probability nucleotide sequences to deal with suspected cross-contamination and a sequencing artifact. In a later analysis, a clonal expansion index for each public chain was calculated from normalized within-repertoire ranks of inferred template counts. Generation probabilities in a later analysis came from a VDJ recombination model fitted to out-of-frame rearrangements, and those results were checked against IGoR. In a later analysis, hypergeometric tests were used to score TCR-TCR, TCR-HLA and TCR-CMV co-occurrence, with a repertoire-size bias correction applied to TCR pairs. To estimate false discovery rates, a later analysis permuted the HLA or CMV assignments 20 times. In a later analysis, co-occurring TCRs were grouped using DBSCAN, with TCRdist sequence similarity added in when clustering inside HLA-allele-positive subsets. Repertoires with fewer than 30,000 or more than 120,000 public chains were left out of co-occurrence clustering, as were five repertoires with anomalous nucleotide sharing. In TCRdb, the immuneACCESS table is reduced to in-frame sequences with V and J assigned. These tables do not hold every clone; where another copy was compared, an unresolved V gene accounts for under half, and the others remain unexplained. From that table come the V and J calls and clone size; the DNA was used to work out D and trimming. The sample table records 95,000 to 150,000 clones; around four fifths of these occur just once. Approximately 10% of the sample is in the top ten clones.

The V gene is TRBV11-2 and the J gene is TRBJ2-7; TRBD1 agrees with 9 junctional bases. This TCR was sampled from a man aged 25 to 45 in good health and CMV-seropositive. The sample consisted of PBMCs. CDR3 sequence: CASSTKTGGTYEQYF. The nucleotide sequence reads TGTGCCAGCAGCACTAAGACAGGGGGTACCTACGAGCAGTACTTC.